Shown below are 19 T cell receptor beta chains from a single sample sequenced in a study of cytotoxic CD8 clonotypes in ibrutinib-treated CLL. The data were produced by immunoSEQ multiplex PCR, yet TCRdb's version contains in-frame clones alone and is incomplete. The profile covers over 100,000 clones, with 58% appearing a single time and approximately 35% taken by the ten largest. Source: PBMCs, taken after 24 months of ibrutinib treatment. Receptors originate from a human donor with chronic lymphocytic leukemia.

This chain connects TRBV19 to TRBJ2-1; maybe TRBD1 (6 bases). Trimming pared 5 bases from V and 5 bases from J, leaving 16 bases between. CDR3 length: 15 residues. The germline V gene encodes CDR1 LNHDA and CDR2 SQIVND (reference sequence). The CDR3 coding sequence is TGTGCCAGTAGTCCTGACAGAGCAGGGGACAATGAGCAGTTCTTC. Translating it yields CASSPDRAGDNEQFF.

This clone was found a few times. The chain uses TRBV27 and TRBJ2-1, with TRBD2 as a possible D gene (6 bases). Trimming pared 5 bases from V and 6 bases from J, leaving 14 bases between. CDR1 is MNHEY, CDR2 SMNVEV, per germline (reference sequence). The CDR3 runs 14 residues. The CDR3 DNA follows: TGTGCCAGCAGTACTACCGGGAGAACCAATGAGCAGTTCTTC. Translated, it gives CASSTTGRTNEQFF.

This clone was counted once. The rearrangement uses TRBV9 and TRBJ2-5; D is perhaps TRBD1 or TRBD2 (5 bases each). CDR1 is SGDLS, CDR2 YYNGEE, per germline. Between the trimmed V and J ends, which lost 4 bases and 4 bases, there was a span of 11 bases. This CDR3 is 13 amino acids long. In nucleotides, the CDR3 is TGTGCCAGCAGCCTAGGGACGGGAGAGACCCAGTACTTC. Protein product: CASSLGTGETQYF.

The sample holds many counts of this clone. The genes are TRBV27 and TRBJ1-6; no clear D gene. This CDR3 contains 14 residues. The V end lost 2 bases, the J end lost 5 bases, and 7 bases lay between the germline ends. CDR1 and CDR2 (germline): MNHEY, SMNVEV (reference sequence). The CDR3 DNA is TGTGCCAGCAGTTTAGTACAGAATAATTCACCCCTCCACTTT. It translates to CASSLVQNNSPLHF.

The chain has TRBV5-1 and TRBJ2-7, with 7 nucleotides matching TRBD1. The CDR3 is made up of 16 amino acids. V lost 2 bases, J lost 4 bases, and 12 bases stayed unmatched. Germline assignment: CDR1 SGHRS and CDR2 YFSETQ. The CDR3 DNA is TGCGCCAGCAGCTTATCCCCGGGACAGATTAAGTACGAGCAGTACTTC. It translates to CASSLSPGQIKYEQYF.

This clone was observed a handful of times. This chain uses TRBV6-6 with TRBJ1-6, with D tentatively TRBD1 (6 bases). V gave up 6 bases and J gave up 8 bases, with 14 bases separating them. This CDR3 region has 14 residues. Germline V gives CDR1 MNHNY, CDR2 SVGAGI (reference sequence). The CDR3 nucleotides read TGTGCCAGCAGGGAACAGGGCTACGATTCACCCCTCCACTTT. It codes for CASREQGYDSPLHF.

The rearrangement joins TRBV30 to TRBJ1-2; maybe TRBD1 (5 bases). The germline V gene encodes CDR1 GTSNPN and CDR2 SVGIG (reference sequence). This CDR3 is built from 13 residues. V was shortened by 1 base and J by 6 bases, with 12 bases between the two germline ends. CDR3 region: CAWSGSRGNGYTF. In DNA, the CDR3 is TGTGCCTGGAGTGGCTCCCGGGGGAATGGCTACACCTTC. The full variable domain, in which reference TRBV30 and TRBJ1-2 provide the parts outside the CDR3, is SQTIHQWPATLVQPVGSPLSLECTVEGTSNPNLYWYRQAAGRGLQLLFYSVGIGQISSEVPQNLSASRPQDRQFILSSKKLLLSDSGFYLCAWSGSRGNGYTFGSGTRLTVV.

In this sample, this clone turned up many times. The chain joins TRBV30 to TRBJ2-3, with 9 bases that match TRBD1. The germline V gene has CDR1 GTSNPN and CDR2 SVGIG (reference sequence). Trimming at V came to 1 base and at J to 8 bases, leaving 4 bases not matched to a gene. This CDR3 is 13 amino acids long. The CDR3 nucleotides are TGTGCCTGGAGTGGGGGGACAGGGAGTACGCAGTATTTT. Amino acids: CAWSGGTGSTQYF. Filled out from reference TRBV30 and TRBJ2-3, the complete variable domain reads SQTIHQWPATLVQPVGSPLSLECTVEGTSNPNLYWYRQAAGRGLQLLFYSVGIGQISSEVPQNLSASRPQDRQFILSSKKLLLSDSGFYLCAWSGGTGSTQYFGPGTRLTVL.

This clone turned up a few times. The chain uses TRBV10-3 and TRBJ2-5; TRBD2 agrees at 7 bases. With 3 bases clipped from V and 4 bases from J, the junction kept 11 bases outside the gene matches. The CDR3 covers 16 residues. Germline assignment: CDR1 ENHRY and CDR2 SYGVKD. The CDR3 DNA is TGTGCCATCAGTGATCAGGTCGCGGGGGAGGGAGAGACCCAGTACTTC. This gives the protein CAISDQVAGEGETQYF.

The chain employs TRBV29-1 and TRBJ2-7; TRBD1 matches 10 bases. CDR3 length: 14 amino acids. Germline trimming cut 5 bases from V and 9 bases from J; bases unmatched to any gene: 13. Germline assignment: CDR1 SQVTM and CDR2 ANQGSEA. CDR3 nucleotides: TGCAGCGTTCCCCCCGGGACAGGGGAGATCATGCAGTACTTC. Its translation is CSVPPGTGEIMQYF.

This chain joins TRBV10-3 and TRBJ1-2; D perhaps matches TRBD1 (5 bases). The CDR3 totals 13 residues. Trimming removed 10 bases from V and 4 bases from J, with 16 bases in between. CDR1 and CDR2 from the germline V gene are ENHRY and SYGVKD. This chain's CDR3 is CATLGSGGYGYTF. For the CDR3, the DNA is TGTGCCACCCTGGGGTCCGGGGGCTATGGCTACACCTTC.

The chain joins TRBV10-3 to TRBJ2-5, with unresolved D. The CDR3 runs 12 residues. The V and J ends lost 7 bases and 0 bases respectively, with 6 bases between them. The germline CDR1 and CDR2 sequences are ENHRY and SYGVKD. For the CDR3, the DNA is TGTGCCATCACCCAAGACCAAGAGACCCAGTACTTC. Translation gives CAITQDQETQYF.

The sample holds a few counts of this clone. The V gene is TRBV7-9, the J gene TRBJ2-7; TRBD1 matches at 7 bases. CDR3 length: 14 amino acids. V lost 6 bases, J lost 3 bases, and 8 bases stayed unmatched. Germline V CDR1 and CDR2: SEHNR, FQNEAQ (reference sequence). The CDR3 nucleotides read TGTGCCAGCAGGAAACAGGGGAATTACTACGAGCAGTACTTC. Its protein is CASRKQGNYYEQYF.

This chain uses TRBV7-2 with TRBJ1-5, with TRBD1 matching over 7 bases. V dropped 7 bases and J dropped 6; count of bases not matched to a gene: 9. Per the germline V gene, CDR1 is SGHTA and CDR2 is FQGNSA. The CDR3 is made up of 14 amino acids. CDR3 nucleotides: TGTGCCAGCACCGTAACTCAGGGGGGTCAGCCCCAGCATTTT. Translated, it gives CASTVTQGGQPQHF.

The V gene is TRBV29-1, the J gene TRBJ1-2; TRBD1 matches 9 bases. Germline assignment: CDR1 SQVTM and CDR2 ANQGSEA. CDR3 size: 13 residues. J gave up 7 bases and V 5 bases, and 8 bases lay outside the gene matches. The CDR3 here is CSVPTGGRGGYTF. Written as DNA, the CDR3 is TGCAGCGTTCCAACAGGGGGCCGGGGTGGCTACACCTTC.

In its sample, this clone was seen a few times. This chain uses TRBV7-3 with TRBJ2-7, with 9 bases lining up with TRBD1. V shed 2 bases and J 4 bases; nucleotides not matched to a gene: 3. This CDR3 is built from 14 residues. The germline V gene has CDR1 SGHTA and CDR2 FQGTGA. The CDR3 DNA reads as TGTGCCAGCAGCTTAGTGGGACAGGGTTACGAGCAGTACTTC. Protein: CASSLVGQGYEQYF.

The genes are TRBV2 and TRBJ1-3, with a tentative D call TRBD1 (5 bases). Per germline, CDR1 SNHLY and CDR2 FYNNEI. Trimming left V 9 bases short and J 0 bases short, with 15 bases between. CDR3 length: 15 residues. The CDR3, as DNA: TGTGCCAGTAGAACCCAGGGTAACTCTGGAAACACCATATATTTT. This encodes CASRTQGNSGNTIYF. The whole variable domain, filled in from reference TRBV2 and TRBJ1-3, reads EPEVTQTPSHQVTQMGQEVILRCVPISNHLYFYWYRQILGQKVEFLVSFYNNEISEKSEIFDDQFSVERPDGSNFTLKIRSTKLEDSAMYFCASRTQGNSGNTIYFGEGSWLTVV.

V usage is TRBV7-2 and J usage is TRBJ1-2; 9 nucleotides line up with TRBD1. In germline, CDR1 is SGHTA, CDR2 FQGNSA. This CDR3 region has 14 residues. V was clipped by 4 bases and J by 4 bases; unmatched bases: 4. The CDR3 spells CASSSTGGVYGYTF. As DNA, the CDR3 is TGTGCCAGCAGCTCAACAGGGGGCGTCTATGGCTACACCTTC.

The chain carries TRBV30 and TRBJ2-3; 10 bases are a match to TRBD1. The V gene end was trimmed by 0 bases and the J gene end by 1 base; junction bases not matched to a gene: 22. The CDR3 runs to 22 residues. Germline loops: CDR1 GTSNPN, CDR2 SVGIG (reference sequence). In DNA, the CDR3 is TGTGCCTGGAGTGTACCCCTGGACAGGGGGTTTTACGTGTGGGATGGCACAGATACGCAGTATTTT. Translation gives CAWSVPLDRGFYVWDGTDTQYF.